This T cell receptor beta chain is from a study of response to subunit inactivated influenza vaccine. As for this clonotype: Its target is unknown.

Points from the study as a whole: Seasonal influenza vaccination, on each occasion, was suggested by the authors to recruit few new T cells.

MiXCR, run by TCRdb on the RT-PCR reads, gives a single entry per CDR3 protein. The sample consists of 500,000 to 550,000 distinct CDR3 sequences, roughly 25% of them appearing once. From germline, CDR1 is MDHEN and CDR2 SYDVKM. Trimming pared 1 base from V and 9 bases from J, leaving 13 bases between. The CDR3 runs 14 residues. This sample also appeared in a second study, on T cells expressing NK-cell markers. This second study says: The TCR beta cDNA came from 5'RACE template switching with UMIs. Of the CD8+ T cells in about 6 donors, roughly 1.0-7.0% belonged to dominant NKG2C+ clonotypes. These clonotypes, the leaders elsewhere, also led the CD3+CD56-NKG2C+ fraction in a handful of donors. There remained a lack of clarity about HCMV specificity of expanded NKG2C+ T cell clones.

Sequencing was performed on CD4+ T cells sorted from PBMCs, taken 11 to 12 days after vaccination. The receptor comes from a man aged 45-65 years who received an inactivated influenza vaccine. V and J are TRBV28 and TRBJ1-5; D gene ambiguous. CDR3 loop: CASSLSLGPPPQHF. The CDR3 DNA is TGTGCCAGCAGTTTATCCCTCGGGCCTCCGCCCCAGCATTTT.